The 8 T cell receptor beta chains listed next were all sequenced from one sample in a study of OX40 agonist ivuxolimab in advanced cancers. Sequenced by immunoSEQ multiplex PCR; TCRdb stores in-frame clones only, minus some. The sample holds some 60,000 clones, approximately 89% seen once. The material was CD4+ or CD8+ T cells sorted from blood, obtained in a trial of the OX40 agonist ivuxolimab. Receptors originate from an adult with an advanced solid tumor such as melanoma, head and neck, liver or kidney cancer.

In DNA, the CDR3 is TGTGCCAGCAGCCCAATAGCGGGGGCAGCCTACGAGCAGTACTTC. This translates into CASSPIAGAAYEQYF. The chain uses TRBV7-8 and TRBJ2-5, with TRBD2 matching over 9 bases. The J call is in doubt because the DNA end fits TRBJ2-7 better. CDR1 and CDR2 (germline): SGHVS, FQNEAQ. CDR3 length: 15 residues.

The chain is built from TRBV7-9 and TRBJ1-3; possible D gene TRBD1, 6 bases. Deletions cut 5 bases from V and 0 bases from J, with 17 bases between. This CDR3 spans 17 amino acids. CDR1 and CDR2 from the germline V gene are SEHNR and FQNEAQ (reference sequence). CDR3 amino acids: CASSPPTDSFSGNTIYF. CDR3 sequence (DNA): TGTGCCAGCAGCCCACCAACGGACAGCTTCTCTGGAAACACCATATATTTT.

This rearrangement joins TRBV30 to TRBJ1-5, with no clear D. The V and J ends lost 1 base and 0 bases respectively, with 10 bases between them. This CDR3 contains 15 residues. Germline V gene data show CDR1 as GTSNPN and CDR2 as SVGIG (reference sequence). DNA of the CDR3: TGTGCCTGGAGTGCGGGTTCCTATAGCAATCAGCCCCAGCATTTT. Amino acid sequence: CAWSAGSYSNQPQHF.

The chain carries TRBV28 and TRBJ2-1, with a weak D call TRBD2 (5 bases). V was clipped by 3 bases and J by 7 bases, with 13 bases between them. The V gene's germline CDR1 is MDHEN and CDR2 SYDVKM. The length of the CDR3 is 14 residues. The chain's CDR3 is CASSFAGGGNEQFF. CDR3 coding DNA: TGTGCCAGCAGTTTTGCGGGCGGTGGGAATGAGCAGTTCTTC.

The CDR3 here is CASRNRLDEQYF. CDR3 coding DNA: TGTGCCAGCAGGAACAGGTTGGACGAGCAGTACTTC. The genes are TRBV6-5 and TRBJ2-7; TRBD1 might be the D (5 bases). The germline V and J ends were trimmed by 6 bases and 5 bases, with 11 bases remaining between them. The length of the CDR3 is 12 residues. The V gene's germline CDR1 is MNHEY and CDR2 SVGAGI.

The chain joins TRBV29-1 to TRBJ2-1, with D possibly TRBD2 on 6 matching bases. The CDR3 covers 11 residues. The germline V and J ends were trimmed by 7 bases and 12 bases, with 16 bases remaining between them. CDR1 and CDR2 (germline): SQVTM, ANQGSEA. CDR3 amino acids: CSAGTPSGQFF. The CDR3, as DNA: TGCAGCGCAGGGACTCCGAGTGGGCAGTTCTTC.

V and J are TRBV13 and TRBJ2-7; D possibly corresponds to TRBD1 (6 bases). The length of the CDR3 is 14 residues. Trimming took 2 bases from V and 3 from J, leaving 11 bases between them. The germline CDR1 and CDR2 sequences are PRHDT and FYEKMQ (reference sequence). The CDR3 DNA is TGTGCCAGCAGCTTAAAAACAGGGATCTACGAGCAGTACTTC. Translated, it gives CASSLKTGIYEQYF.

The V and J genes are TRBV6-4 and TRBJ1-5; D call uncertain. V was pared by 0 bases and J by 7 bases, with 16 bases between. Germline-derived CDR1 and CDR2 are MRHNA and SNTAGT. CDR3 size: 16 residues. CDR3 coding DNA: TGTGCCAGCAGTGACTCGAAGGCAGCCCAGGACCAGCCCCAGCATTTT. The encoded protein is CASSDSKAAQDQPQHF.